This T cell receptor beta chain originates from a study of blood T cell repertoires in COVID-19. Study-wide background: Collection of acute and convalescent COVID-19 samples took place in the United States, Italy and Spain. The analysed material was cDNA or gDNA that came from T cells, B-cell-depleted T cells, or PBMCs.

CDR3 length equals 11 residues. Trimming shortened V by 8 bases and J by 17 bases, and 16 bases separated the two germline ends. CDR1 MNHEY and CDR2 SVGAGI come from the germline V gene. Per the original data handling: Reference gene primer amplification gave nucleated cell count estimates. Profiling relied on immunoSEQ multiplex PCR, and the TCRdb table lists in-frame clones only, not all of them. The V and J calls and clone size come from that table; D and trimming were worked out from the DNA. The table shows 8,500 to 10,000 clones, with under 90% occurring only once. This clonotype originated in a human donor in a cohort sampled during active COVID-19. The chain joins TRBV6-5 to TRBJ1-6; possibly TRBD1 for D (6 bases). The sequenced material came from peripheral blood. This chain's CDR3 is CASLISGAVHF. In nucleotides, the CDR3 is TGTGCCAGCCTCATATCAGGGGCCGTCCACTTT.